The T cell receptor (beta chain) described here comes from a study of blood T cell repertoires in COVID-19. Study context: Acute-phase and convalescent COVID-19 samples originated in the United States, Italy and Spain.

Trimming removed 5 bases at V and 4 bases at J, with 17 bases between. This CDR3 is built from 15 residues. The germline V gene encodes CDR1 SGHTA and CDR2 FQGNSA. In its sample, this clone was seen once. In the study's own analysis: Amplifying reference gene primers gave estimates of nucleated cell counts. The repertoire was sequenced with immunoSEQ multiplex PCR; TCRdb's copy has only in-frame clones and lacks some. D and trimming come from the DNA, and the V and J calls and clone size come from that table. The repertoire holds 150,000 to 200,000 clones, roughly 90% seen once, with approximately 3% in the top ten.

The sample comprised peripheral blood. The V call is TRBV7-2, the J call TRBJ1-1, with D possibly being TRBD1 (6 bases). The sequence came from a man between 60 and 70 years old with acute or convalescent COVID-19. This CDR3 reads CASSLSRGWGTEAFF. CDR3 sequence (DNA): TGTGCCAGCAGCCTCTCCAGGGGTTGGGGCACTGAAGCTTTCTTT.